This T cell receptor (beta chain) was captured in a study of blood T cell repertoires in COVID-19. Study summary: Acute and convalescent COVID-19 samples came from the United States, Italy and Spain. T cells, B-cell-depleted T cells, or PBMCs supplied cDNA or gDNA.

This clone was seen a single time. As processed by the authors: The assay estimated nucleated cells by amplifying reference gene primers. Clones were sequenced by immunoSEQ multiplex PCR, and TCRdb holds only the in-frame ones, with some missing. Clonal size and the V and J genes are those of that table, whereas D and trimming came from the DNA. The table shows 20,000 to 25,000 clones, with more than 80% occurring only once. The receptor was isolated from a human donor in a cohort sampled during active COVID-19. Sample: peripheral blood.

The CDR3: CASSYGSYTQYF. The CDR3 DNA sequence: TGTGCCAGCAGCTACGGGTCATACACGCAGTATTTT. The rearrangement links TRBV7-9 to TRBJ2-3; D remains unclear. Germline V gene lookup returns CDR1 SEHNR and CDR2 FQNEAQ (reference sequence). The CDR3 totals 12 residues. Trimming removed 4 bases at V and 9 bases at J, with 11 bases between.